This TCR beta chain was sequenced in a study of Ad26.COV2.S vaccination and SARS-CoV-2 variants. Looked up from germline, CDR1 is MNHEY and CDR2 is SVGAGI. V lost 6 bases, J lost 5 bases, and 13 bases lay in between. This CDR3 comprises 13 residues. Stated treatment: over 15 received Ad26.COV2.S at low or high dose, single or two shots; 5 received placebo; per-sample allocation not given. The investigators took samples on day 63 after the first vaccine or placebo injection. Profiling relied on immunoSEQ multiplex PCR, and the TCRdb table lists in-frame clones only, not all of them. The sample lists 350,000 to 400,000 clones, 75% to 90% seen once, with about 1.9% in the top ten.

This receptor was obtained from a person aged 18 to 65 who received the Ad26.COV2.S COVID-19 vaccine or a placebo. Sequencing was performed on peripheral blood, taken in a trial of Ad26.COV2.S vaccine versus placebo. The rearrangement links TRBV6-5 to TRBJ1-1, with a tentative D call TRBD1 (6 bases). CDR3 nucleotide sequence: TGTGCCAGCAGGACCAGGGGAAGGACTGAAGCTTTCTTT. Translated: CASRTRGRTEAFF.